This T cell receptor beta chain comes out of a study of OX40 agonist ivuxolimab in advanced cancers. A note on the overall study: The costimulatory receptor OX40 (CD134) was targeted by ivuxolimab, a fully human IgG2 agonistic monoclonal antibody. The dose-escalation cohort was 80% to 90% male with a mean age of approximately 60 years, ranging from roughly 20 to 80. Prior anti-PD-1, anti-PD-L1 or anti-CTLA-4 therapy was permitted, and 40% of dose-escalation patients had received checkpoint inhibitors. Three dose-escalation patients achieved partial responses, one with hepatocellular carcinoma and two with cutaneous melanoma. Intravenous ivuxolimab was administered to patients every 2 weeks at six dose levels: 0.01, 0.1, 0.3, 1.5, 3 and 10 mg/kg. Among the roughly 52 dose-escalation patients, approximately 20 had hepatocellular carcinoma, 15 melanoma, 9 renal cell carcinoma and 9 head and neck cancer. The point of sequencing TCRbeta in the periphery was to test whether ivuxolimab changed TCR sequence diversity and drove clonal T-cell expansion. The paper covers the monotherapy dose-escalation part of the phase I ivuxolimab trial, which included N ≈ 57 patients.

Genomic DNA was isolated from the sorted cells so that the TCRbeta CDR3 region could be sequenced. TCRbeta CDR3 regions were sequenced using the immunoSEQ Assay. Not all clones reach the TCRdb copy of this immuneACCESS table, which keeps in-frame sequences only. Checked studies attribute under half of the gap to unresolved V genes and leave the rest unexplained. The sample has under 30,000 clones on record, 60% to 85% of them singletons. The biggest ten clones account for just over 2% of the sample. Comment on this clone: Its antigen remains unidentified. Per-base qualities were not stored, and no clone one base away is much larger.

Trimming at the junction amounts to 7 bases on V and 1 base on J, and the germline ends lie 14 bases apart. CDR1 and CDR2 (MDHEN, SYDVKM) derive from the germline V gene. Taken from cysteine to phenylalanine, the CDR3 has 15 residues. CDR3 DNA only is kept here, 45 bases in frame from base 1. Study-level results and caveats: Antigen specificity was not determined for the clonally expanded peripheral T cells. In the 0.1-3.0 mg/kg groups, partial responders had among the lowest normalized peripheral clonal expansion, particularly in CD8+ T cells. Low levels of normalized T-cell clonal expansion were also seen in some nonresponding patients. After ivuxolimab, CD8+ T cells had more expanded clones than CD4+ T cells on average. At doses from 0.1 to 3.0 mg/kg, clonal expansion was seen in both CD4+ and CD8+ blood T cells between baseline and week 6.

Patients with a history of autoimmune disease or receiving systemic immunosuppression were excluded from the trial. Peripheral blood for TCR sequencing was drawn from every dose cohort at baseline, at cycle 4 day 1 and at cycle 7 day 1. Samples came from an open-label, multicenter, first-in-human phase I dose-escalation trial of ivuxolimab. Adults with locally advanced or metastatic melanoma, renal cell, hepatocellular, or head and neck squamous cell carcinoma were enrolled in the trial. CD4+ and CD8+ T cells were sorted separately from peripheral blood before TCR sequencing. The rearranged chain carries TRBV28 and TRBJ1-5; TRBD1 is a possible D gene, resting on 6 matching bases. The sequences come from CD4+ or CD8+ T cells sorted from blood, collected in a trial of the OX40 agonist ivuxolimab. The receptor comes from an adult with an advanced solid tumor such as melanoma, head and neck, liver or kidney cancer. DNA sequence: TGTGCCAGCATCCCGGCCAGGGGAAGCAATCAGCCCCAGCATTTT. It encodes CASIPARGSNQPQHF.